This T cell receptor beta chain was sequenced for a study of glioma-infiltrating T cells after dendritic cell vaccination. Study-level background: Patients had newly diagnosed or recurrent glioblastoma and received dendritic cell vaccines. Autologous tumor lysate-pulsed dendritic cell vaccination was given between the early 2000s and the early 2010s.

With 1 base removed from V and 5 bases from J, the gap between germline ends came to 12 bases. Germline V gene data show CDR1 as SGHKS and CDR2 as YYEKEE (reference sequence). This CDR3 contains 14 residues. Sequenced by immunoSEQ multiplex PCR; TCRdb stores in-frame clones only, minus some. The sample holds roughly 62,000 clones, roughly four fifths seen once. Specified time point: after dendritic cell vaccination, including at tumor progression/relapse. No glioblastoma patient carried an isocitrate dehydrogenase mutation. PBMC sampling occurred before vaccination, two weeks after the third dose, and at progression.

This sequence originates from a human donor with glioblastoma. The genes are TRBV5-5 and TRBJ2-5, with a tentative D call TRBD1 (6 bases). Here the sequenced sample was blood, taken after dendritic cell vaccination. This chain's CDR3 is CASSLNPRGETQYF. CDR3 DNA: TGTGCCAGCAGCTTGAACCCTAGGGGGGAGACCCAGTACTTC.